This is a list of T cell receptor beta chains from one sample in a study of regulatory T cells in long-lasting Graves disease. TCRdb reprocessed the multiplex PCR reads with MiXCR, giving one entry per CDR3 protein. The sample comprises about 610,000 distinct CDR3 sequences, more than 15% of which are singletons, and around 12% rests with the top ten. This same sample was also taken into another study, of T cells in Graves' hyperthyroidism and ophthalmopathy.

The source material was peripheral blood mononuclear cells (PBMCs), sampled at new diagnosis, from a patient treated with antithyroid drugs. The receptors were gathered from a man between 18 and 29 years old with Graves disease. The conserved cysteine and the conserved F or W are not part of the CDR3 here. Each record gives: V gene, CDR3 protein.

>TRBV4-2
ASSQDLRGAGDTQY
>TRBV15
ATSPYNRLGTDTQY
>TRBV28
ASNPITGYTYEQY
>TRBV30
ASDRRSSGNTIY
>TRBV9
ASSNSGGAGNTEAF
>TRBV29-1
SVATGDQPQH
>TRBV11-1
ASRNRLSGRAREQF
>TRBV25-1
ATHGWVKGWGSGANVLT
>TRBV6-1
ASRKMNTEAF
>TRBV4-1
ASSPRHTSSYNEQF
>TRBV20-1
SAIGQSPYNSPLH
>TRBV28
AIRQGSNQPQH
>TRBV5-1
ASSARTSGNYEQY
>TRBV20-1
SARGAGGHGDSSYEQY
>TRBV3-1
ASSRTTYRGGTNEKLF
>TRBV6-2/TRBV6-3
ASSITGGHEQF